The TCR beta chain described here comes from a study of T cell repertoires in cytomegalovirus infection. The overall study: CMV infection plus the matching HLA type was flagged by public TCR beta signatures. Overall study findings and caveats: Dominating the ex vivo response were HLA-C-restricted CMV-specific TCR beta clonotypes. Carriers of CMV and the relevant HLA type were discriminated by public TCR beta frequency.

V trimming: 8 bases; J trimming: 1 base; junction bases outside the gene matches: 6. The CDR3 contains 15 residues. CDR1 SGHTA and CDR2 FQGNSA come from the germline V gene. TCRdb ran MiXCR on the reads and lists one entry per CDR3 protein. The sample shows 740,000 or so distinct CDR3 sequences, roughly 36% of them seen only once. With respect to this clonotype: Its specificity is not known. This may be a read error, as it is one base from a much larger clone.

The material sequenced was PBMCs. The clonotype comes from a human donor in good health (CMV status not recorded). Some clones in this sample may be carry-over from other donors' samples. This chain uses TRBV7-2 with TRBJ1-5; 9 bases match TRBD1. In DNA, the CDR3 is TGTGCCAGCGGGATACAGGGGGCGAGCAATCAGCCCCAGCATTTT. This translates into CASGIQGASNQPQHF.